The 8 T cell receptor beta chains below come from one sample, sequenced in a study of regulatory T cells in long-lasting Graves disease. Arm-PCR of CDR3 regions with iRepertoire HTBI primers generated TCR beta libraries. TCRdb used MiXCR to reprocess the multiplex PCR reads, holding one entry per CDR3 protein. The sample holds about 430,000 distinct CDR3 sequences, roughly 15% seen once. Noted time point: newly diagnosed GD, antithyroid drugs for less than 3 months. The TCR library used RNA extracted from PBMCs. Another study also made use of these data, one on T cells in Graves' hyperthyroidism and ophthalmopathy.

The sample was peripheral blood mononuclear cells (PBMCs), taken at new diagnosis, from a patient treated with antithyroid drugs. These receptors originate from a woman between 35 and 50 years old with Graves disease.

This clonotype was observed at least ten times. The V and J genes are TRBV29-1 and TRBJ2-3, with D perhaps matching TRBD2 (6 bases). This CDR3 region has 12 residues. V lost 0 bases to trimming and J lost 10 bases, with 11 bases between them. The germline gives CDR1 SQVTM, CDR2 ANQGSEA. The CDR3 DNA reads as TGCAGCGTTGAAGAGTCCGGGACTTCGCAGTATTTT. Residues: CSVEESGTSQYF.

This clonotype was detected ten times or more. This chain joins TRBV5-6 and TRBJ2-5, with 13 nucleotides matching TRBD2. Germline CDR1 is SGHDT and CDR2 is YYEEEE. J gave up 5 bases and V 3 bases, and 13 bases lay outside the gene matches. The length of the CDR3 is 18 residues. CDR3 protein: CASSSRTSGSGPGETQYF. In nucleotides, the CDR3 is TGTGCCAGCAGCTCCCGGACTAGCGGGAGTGGCCCCGGTGAGACCCAGTACTTC.

This clonotype was recorded at least ten times. The chain combines TRBV7-8 with TRBJ1-2; no definite D call. Germline V CDR1 and CDR2: SGHVS, FQNEAQ. V gave up 0 bases and J gave up 7 bases, with 12 bases separating them. The CDR3 length is 14 residues. Here the CDR3 reads CASSLARTTAGYTF. The CDR3 coding sequence is TGTGCCAGCAGCTTAGCGCGGACGACGGCTGGCTACACCTTC.

There are many counts of this clonotype. The chain joins TRBV12-3 or TRBV12-4 to TRBJ2-3; no reliable D call. The CDR3 spans 12 residues. V dropped 4 bases and J dropped 6 bases, with 8 bases sitting between them. DNA of the CDR3: TGTGCCAGCAGTTGGCGCATCGATACGCAGTATTTT. Translated, it gives CASSWRIDTQYF.

This clonotype has ten or more counts. The V call is TRBV5-5, the J call TRBJ1-1; 7 positions agree with TRBD1. The J segment lost 4 bases and the V segment lost 3 bases, leaving 3 bases of the junction unmatched. The CDR3 has 13 amino acids. Germline assignment: CDR1 SGHKS and CDR2 YYEKEE (reference sequence). DNA for the CDR3: TGTGCCAGCAGCTGGGGGACAGCCACTGAAGCTTTCTTT. It yields the protein CASSWGTATEAFF.

This clonotype was detected ten times or more. The chain employs TRBV5-1 and TRBJ1-6, with 8 bases aligning to TRBD1. Germline V gene sequence: CDR1 SGHRS, CDR2 YFSETQ. This CDR3 has 15 residues. V lost 0 bases, J lost 6 bases, and 2 bases stayed unmatched. The CDR3 DNA is TGCGCCAGCAGCTTGGGGCAGGGGGCTAATTCACCCCTCCACTTT. Translating gives CASSLGQGANSPLHF.

This clonotype occurred a few times. J is TRBJ2-3 and V is TRBV20-1, with D possibly being TRBD2 (6 bases). The V end was cut by 2 bases, the J end by 3 bases, with 18 bases between. The CDR3 loop spans 16 amino acids. CDR1 and CDR2 from the germline V gene are DFQATT and SNEGSKA (reference sequence). The CDR3 bases are TGCAGTGCTAGATCAGGGACTCAGCTGCCTACAGATACGCAGTATTTT. This translates into CSARSGTQLPTDTQYF.

The chain couples TRBV19 to TRBJ2-3, with 13 nucleotides matching TRBD2. Germline V gene lookup returns CDR1 LNHDA and CDR2 SQIVND (reference sequence). V was pared by 4 bases and J by 4 bases, with 5 bases of the junction left unmatched. The CDR3 length is 16 residues. CDR3 in DNA: TGTGCCAGTAGTACCTGGACTAGCGGGAGATCAGATACGCAGTATTTT. As protein: CASSTWTSGRSDTQYF.